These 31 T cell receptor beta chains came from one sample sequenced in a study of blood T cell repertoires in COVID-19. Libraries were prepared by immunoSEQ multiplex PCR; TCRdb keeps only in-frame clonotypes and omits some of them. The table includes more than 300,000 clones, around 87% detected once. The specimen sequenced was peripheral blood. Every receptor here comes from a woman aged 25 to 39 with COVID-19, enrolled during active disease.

In DNA form, the CDR3 reads TGCGCCAGCAGTGGGCTCAGGGATACGCAGTATTTT. This encodes CASSGLRDTQYF. The chain recombines TRBV10-1 with TRBJ2-3; D unresolved. The CDR3 is made up of 12 amino acids. Germline CDR1 WNHNN, CDR2 SYGVQD (reference sequence). V dropped 4 bases and J dropped 6 bases, with 8 bases sitting between them.

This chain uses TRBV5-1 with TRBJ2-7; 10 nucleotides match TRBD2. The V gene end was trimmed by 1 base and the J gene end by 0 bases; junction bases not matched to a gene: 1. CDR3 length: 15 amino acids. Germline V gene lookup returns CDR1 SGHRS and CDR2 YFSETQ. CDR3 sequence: CASSLSGRVSYEQYF. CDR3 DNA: TGCGCCAGCAGCTTGAGCGGGAGGGTCTCCTACGAGCAGTACTTC.

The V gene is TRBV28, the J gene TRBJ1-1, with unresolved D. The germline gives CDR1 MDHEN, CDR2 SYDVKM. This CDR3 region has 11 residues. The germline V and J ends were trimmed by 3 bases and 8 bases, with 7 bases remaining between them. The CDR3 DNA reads TGTGCCAGCAGTTTGGGGAGAGAAGCTTTCTTT. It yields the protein CASSLGREAFF. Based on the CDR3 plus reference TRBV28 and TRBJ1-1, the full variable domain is DVKVTQSSRYLVKRTGEKVFLECVQDMDHENMFWYRQDPGLGLRLIYFSYDVKMKEKGDIPEGYSVSREKKERFSLILESASTNQTSMYLCASSLGREAFFGQGTRLTVV.

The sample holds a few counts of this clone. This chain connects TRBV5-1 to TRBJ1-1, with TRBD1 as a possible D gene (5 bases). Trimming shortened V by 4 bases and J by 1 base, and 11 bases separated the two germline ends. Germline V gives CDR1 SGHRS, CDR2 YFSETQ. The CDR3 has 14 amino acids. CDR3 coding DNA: TGCGCCAGCAGCCCGTGGGGGGAGAACACTGAAGCTTTCTTT. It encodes CASSPWGENTEAFF.

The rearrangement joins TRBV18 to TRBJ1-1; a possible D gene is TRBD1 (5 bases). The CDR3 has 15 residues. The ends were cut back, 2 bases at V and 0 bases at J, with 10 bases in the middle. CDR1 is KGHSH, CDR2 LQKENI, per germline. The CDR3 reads CASSPRGFVNTEAFF. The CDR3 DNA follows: TGTGCCAGCTCACCAAGGGGTTTCGTGAACACTGAAGCTTTCTTT. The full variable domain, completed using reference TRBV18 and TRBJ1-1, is NAGVMQNPRHLVRRRGQEARLRCSPMKGHSHVYWYRQLPEEGLKFMVYLQKENIIDESGMPKERFSAEFPKEGPSILRIQQVVRGDSAAYFCASSPRGFVNTEAFFGQGTRLTVV.

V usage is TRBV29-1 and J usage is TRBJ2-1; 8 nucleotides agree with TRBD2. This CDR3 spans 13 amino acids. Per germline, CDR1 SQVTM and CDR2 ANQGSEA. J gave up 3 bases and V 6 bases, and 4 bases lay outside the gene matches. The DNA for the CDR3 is TGCAGCGTCAAGACTAGCGTCTACAATGAGCAGTTCTTC. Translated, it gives CSVKTSVYNEQFF.

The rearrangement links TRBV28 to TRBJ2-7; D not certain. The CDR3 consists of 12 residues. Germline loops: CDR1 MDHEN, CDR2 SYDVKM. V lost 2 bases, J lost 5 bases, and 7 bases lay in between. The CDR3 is CASSLIWHEQYF. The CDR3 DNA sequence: TGTGCCAGCAGTTTAATTTGGCACGAGCAGTACTTC.

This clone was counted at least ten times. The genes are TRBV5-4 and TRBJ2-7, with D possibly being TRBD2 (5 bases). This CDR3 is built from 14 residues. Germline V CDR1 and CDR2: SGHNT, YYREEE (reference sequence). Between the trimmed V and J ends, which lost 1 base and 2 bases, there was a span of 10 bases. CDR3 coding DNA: TGTGCCAGCAGCTTGATGGCGGGCCCCTACGAGCAGTACTTC. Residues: CASSLMAGPYEQYF.

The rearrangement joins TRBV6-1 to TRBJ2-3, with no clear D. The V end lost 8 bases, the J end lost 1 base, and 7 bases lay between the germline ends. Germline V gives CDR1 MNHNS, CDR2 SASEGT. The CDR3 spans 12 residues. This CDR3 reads CASGAGTDTQYF. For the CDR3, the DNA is TGTGCCAGCGGTGCGGGCACAGATACGCAGTATTTT.

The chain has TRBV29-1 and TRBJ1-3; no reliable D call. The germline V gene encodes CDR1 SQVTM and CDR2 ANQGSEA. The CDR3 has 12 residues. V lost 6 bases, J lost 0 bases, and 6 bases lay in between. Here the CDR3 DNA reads TGCAGCGTCACGAGCTCTGGAAACACCATATATTTT. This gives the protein CSVTSSGNTIYF.

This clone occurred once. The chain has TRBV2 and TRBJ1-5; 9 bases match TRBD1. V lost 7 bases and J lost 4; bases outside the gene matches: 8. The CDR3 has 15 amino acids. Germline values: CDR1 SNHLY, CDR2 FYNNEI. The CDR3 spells CASKVDRGGNQPQHF. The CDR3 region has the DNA TGTGCCAGCAAAGTCGACAGGGGGGGTAATCAGCCCCAGCATTTT. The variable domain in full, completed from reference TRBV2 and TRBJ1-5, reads EPEVTQTPSHQVTQMGQEVILRCVPISNHLYFYWYRQILGQKVEFLVSFYNNEISEKSEIFDDQFSVERPDGSNFTLKIRSTKLEDSAMYFCASKVDRGGNQPQHFGDGTRLSIL.

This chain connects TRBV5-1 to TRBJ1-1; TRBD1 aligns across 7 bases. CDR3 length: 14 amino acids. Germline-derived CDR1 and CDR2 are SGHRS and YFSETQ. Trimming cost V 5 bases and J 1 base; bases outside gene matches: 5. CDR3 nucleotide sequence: TGCGCCAGCAGAAGGGACAGATCGAACACTGAAGCTTTCTTT. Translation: CASRRDRSNTEAFF. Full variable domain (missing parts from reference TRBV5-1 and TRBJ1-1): KAGVTQTPRYLIKTRGQQVTLSCSPISGHRSVSWYQQTPGQGLQFLFEYFSETQRNKGNFPGRFSGRQFSNSRSEMNVSTLELGDSALYLCASRRDRSNTEAFFGQGTRLTVV.

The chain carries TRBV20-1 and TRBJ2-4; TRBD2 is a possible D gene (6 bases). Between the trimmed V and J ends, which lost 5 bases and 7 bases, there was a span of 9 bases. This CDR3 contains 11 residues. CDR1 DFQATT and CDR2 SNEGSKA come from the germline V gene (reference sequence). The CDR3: CSAGDFNIQYF. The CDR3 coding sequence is TGCAGTGCTGGGGACTTTAACATTCAGTACTTC.

The chain's CDR3 is CASSLALNEQFF. In DNA form, the CDR3 reads TGTGCCAGCAGCTTGGCTTTGAATGAGCAGTTCTTC. The chain recombines TRBV5-4 with TRBJ2-1; D is undetermined. CDR1 is SGHNT, CDR2 YYREEE, per germline (reference sequence). V lost 0 bases to trimming and J lost 7 bases, with 5 bases between them. This CDR3 is 12 amino acids long.

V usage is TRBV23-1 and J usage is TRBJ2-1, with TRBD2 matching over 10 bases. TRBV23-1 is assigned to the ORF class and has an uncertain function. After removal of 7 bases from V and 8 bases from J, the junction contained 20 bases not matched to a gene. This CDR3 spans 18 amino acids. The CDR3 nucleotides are TGCGCCAGCATTTCCCATTTCAAGCGGGAGGGCCTAGGTGATGAGCAGTTCTTC. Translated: CASISHFKREGLGDEQFF.

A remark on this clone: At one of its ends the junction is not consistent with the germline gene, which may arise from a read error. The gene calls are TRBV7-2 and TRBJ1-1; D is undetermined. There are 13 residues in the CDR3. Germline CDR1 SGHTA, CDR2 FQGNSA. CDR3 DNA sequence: TGTGCCAGCAGCTTAGGGGTCGGCACTAAAGCTTTCTTT. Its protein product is CASSLGVGTKAFF.

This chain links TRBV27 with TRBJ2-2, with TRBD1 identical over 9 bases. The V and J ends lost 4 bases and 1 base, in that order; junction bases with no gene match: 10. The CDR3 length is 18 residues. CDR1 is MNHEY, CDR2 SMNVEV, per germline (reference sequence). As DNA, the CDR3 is TGTGCCAGCAGTTCACATCTCTGGGACAGGGTGAACACCGGGGAGCTGTTTTTT. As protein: CASSSHLWDRVNTGELFF.

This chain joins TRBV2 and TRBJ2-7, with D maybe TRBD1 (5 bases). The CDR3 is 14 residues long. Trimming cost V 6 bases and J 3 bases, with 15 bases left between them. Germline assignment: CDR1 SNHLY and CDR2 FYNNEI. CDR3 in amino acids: CASREALGDYEQYF. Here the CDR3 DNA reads TGTGCCAGCAGAGAGGCCTTAGGGGACTACGAGCAGTACTTC.

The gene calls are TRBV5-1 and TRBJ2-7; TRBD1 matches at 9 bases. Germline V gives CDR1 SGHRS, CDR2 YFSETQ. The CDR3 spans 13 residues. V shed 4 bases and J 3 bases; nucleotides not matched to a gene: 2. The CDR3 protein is CASSGTGIYEQYF. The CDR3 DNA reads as TGCGCCAGCAGCGGGACAGGGATCTACGAGCAGTACTTC.

CDR3 sequence reads: CASSVRQIVSGYTF. The CDR3 region has the DNA TGTGCCAGCTCAGTGCGGCAGATTGTCAGTGGCTACACCTTC. The chain has TRBV18 and TRBJ1-2; D is unclear. There are 14 residues in the CDR3. From germline, CDR1 is KGHSH and CDR2 LQKENI. Trimming removed 5 bases at V and 7 bases at J, with 17 bases between.

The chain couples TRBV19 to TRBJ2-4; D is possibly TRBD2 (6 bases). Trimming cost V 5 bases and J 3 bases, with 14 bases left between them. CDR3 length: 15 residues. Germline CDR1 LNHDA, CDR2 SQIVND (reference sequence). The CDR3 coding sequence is TGTGCCAGTAGTTCTGAGTCGGGGGTCAAAAACATTCAGTACTTC. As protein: CASSSESGVKNIQYF.

The CDR3 DNA sequence: TGTGCCTGGAGCAGGGGGCTTAACACTGAAGCTTTCTTT. Amino acids: CAWSRGLNTEAFF. This chain links TRBV30 with TRBJ1-1, with 8 bases aligning to TRBD1. The CDR3 length is 13 residues. V dropped 3 bases and J dropped 2; count of bases not matched to a gene: 2. Looked up from germline, CDR1 is GTSNPN and CDR2 is SVGIG (reference sequence).

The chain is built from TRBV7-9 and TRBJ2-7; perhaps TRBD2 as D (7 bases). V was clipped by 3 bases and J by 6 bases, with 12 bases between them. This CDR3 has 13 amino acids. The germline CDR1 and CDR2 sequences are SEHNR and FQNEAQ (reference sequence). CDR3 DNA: TGTGCCAGCAGCTTGACTAGGGGGGGCGAGCAGTACTTC. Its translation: CASSLTRGGEQYF. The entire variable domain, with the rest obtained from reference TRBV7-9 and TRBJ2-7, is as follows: DTGVSQNPRHKITKRGQNVTFRCDPISEHNRLYWYRQTLGQGPEFLTYFQNEAQLEKSRLLSDRFSAERPKGSFSTLEIQRTEQGDSAMYLCASSLTRGGEQYFGPGTRLTVT.

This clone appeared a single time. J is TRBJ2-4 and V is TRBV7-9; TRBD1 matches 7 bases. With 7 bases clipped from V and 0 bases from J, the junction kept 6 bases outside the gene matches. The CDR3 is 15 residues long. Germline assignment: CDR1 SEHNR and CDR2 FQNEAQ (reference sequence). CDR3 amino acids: CASTSTGLAKNIQYF. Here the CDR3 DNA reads TGTGCCAGCACCTCGACAGGGCTAGCCAAAAACATTCAGTACTTC.

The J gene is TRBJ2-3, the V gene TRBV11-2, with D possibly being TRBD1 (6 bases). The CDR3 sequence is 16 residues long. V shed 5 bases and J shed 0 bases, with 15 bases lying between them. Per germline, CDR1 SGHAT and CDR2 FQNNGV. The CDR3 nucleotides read TGTGCCAGCAGCCCCCAGGGGCGGAGTAGCACAGATACGCAGTATTTT. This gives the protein CASSPQGRSSTDTQYF.

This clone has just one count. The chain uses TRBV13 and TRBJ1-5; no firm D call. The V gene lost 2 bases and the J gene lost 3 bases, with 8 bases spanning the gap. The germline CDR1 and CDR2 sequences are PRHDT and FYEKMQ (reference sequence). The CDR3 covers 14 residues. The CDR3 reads CASSLRRSNQPQHF. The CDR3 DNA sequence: TGTGCCAGCAGCTTAAGGAGGTCCAATCAGCCCCAGCATTTT.

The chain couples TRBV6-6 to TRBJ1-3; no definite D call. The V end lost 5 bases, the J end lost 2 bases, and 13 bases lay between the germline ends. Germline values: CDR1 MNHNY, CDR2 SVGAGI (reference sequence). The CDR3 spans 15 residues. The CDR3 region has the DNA TGTGCCAGCAGTACCCTCGGTGGAGCTGGAAACACCATATATTTT. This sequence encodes CASSTLGGAGNTIYF.

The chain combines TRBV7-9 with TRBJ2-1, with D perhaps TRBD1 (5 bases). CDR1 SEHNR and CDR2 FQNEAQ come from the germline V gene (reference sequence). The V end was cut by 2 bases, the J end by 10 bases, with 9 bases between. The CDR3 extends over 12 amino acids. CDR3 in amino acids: CASSLSSGEQFF. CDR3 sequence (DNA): TGTGCCAGCAGCTTAAGCTCAGGGGAGCAGTTCTTC. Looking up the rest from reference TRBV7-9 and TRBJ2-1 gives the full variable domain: DTGVSQNPRHKITKRGQNVTFRCDPISEHNRLYWYRQTLGQGPEFLTYFQNEAQLEKSRLLSDRFSAERPKGSFSTLEIQRTEQGDSAMYLCASSLSSGEQFFGPGTRLTVL.

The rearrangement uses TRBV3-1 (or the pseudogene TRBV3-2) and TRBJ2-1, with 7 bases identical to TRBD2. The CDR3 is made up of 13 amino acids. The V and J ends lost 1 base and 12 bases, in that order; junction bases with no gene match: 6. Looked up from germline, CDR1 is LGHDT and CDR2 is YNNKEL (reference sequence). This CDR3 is CASSQGDYQAQFF. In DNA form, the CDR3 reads TGTGCCAGCAGCCAAGGGGACTACCAGGCGCAGTTCTTC.

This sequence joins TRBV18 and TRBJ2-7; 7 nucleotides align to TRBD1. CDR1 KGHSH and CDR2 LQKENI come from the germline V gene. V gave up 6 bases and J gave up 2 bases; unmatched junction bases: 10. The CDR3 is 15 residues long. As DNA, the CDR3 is TGTGCCAGCTCCCCCGACAGGGACACCCCCTACGAGCAGTACTTC. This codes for CASSPDRDTPYEQYF.

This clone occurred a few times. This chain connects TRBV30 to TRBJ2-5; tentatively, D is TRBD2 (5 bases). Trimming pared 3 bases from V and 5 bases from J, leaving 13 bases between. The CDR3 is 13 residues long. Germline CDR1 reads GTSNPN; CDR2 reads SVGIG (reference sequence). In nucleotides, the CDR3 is TGTGCCTGGAGGAGAGGGCATGGGGAGACCCAGTACTTC. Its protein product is CAWRRGHGETQYF.